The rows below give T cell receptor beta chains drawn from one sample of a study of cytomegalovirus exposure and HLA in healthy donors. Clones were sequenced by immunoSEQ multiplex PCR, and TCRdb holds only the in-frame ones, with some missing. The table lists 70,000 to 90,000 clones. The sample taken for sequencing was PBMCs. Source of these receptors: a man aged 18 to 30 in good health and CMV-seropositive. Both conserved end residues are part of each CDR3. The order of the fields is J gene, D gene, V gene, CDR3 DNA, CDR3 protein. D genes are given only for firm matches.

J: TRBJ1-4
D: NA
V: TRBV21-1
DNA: TGTGCCAGCAGCAAAGAGCATGACAGGGGAGGACGGGAAAAACTGTTTTTT
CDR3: CASSKEHDRGGREKLFF

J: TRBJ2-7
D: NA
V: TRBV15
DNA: TGTGCCACCAGCACAGGATCCATCTTGTACGAGCAGTACTTC
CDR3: CATSTGSILYEQYF

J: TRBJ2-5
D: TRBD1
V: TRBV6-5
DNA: TGTGCCAGCACCGACAGGGGATCGGAGACCCAGTACTTC
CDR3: CASTDRGSETQYF

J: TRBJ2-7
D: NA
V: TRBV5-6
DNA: TGTGCCAGCAGCTCCAGCCCGTTAGGAGGGGTCTACGAGCAGTACTTC
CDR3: CASSSSPLGGVYEQYF

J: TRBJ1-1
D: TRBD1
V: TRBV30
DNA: TGTGCCAGCAGGGGGCGCTCGGACACTGAAGCTTTCTTT
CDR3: CASRGRSDTEAFF

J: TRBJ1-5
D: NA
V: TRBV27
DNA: TGTGCCAGCAGTTTCCTCGCCAGTTATAGCAATCAGCCCCAGCATTTT
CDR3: CASSFLASYSNQPQHF

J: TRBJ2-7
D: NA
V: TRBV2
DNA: TGTGCCAGCAGTACCTATGATGACAGGTACGAGCAGTACTTC
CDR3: CASSTYDDRYEQYF

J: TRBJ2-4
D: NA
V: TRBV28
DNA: TGTGCCAGCAGTTTACGAGAAAACATTCAGTACTTC
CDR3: CASSLRENIQYF

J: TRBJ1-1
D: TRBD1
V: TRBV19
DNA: TGTGCCAGTGGACCGGCGGGACAGGCTAACACTGAAGCTTTCTTT
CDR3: CASGPAGQANTEAFF

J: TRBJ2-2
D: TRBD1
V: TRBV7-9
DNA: TGTGCCAGCAGCAATCGGGACAGTAGTTTCACCGGGGAGCTGTTTTTT
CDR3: CASSNRDSSFTGELFF

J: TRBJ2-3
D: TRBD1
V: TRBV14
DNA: TGTGCCAGCAGCCGAGGGACAGACTACACAGATACGCAGTATTTT
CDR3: CASSRGTDYTDTQYF

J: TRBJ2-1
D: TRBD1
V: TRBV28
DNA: TGTGCCAGCAGATCAACCGGGACAGGGGCAAATGAGCAGTTCTTC
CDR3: CASRSTGTGANEQFF

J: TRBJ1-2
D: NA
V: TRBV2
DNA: TGTGCCAGCAGCTCAGGACAATTTTATGGCTACACCTTC
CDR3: CASSSGQFYGYTF

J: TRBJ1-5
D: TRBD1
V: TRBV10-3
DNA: TGTGCCATCAGTGAGTCAGGGGGCTGGCAGCCCCAGCATTTT
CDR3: CAISESGGWQPQHF

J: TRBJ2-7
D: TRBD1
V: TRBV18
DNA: TGTGCCAGCTCACCACCCTCGGGACAGGGTAGGGAGCAGTACTTC
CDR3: CASSPPSGQGREQYF

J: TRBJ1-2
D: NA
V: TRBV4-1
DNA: TGCGCCAGCAGCCACCCCGACAGTTCGAAACTCTATGGCTACACCTTC
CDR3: CASSHPDSSKLYGYTF

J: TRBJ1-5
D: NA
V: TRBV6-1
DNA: TGTGCCAGCTGGGGGCGGTCCCTCAATCAGCCCCAGCATTTT
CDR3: CASWGRSLNQPQHF

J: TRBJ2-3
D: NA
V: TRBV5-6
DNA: TGTGCCAGTTCTTTCGGTTCCGGGGGCACAGATACGCAGTATTTT
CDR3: CASSFGSGGTDTQYF

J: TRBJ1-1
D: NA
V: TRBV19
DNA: TGTGCCAGTTCCCCCTCGGGGGTGGAAGCTTTCTTT
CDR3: CASSPSGVEAFF

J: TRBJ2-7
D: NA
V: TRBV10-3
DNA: TGTGCCATCAGTGAGTCGCCGCGGGGCCGTAGTGAGCAGTACTTC
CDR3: CAISESPRGRSEQYF

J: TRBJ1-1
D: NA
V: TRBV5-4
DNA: TGTGCCAGCATCCGCCCTGGGGTGGCGGAGGACACTGAAGCTTTCTTT
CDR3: CASIRPGVAEDTEAFF

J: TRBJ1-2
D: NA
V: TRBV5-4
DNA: TGTGCCAGCAGCTTGGACACTAGAGGGCGCAACTATGGCTACACCTTC
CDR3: CASSLDTRGRNYGYTF

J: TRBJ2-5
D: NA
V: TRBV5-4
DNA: TGTGCCAGCAGCCGACCCGGAGGCGGGCCGGGGACCCAGTACTTC
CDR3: CASSRPGGGPGTQYF

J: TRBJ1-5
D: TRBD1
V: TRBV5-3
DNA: TGTGCCAGAAGCTTGGGGCCGGACAGGTTCAATCAGCCCCAGCATTTT
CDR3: CARSLGPDRFNQPQHF

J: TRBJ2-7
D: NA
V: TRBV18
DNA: TGTGCCAGCACCGCCGAGGGGGGGGCCTCCTACGAGCAGTACTTC
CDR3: CASTAEGGASYEQYF

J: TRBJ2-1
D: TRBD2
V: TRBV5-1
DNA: TGCGCCAGCAGCTTGGGGGGGGGACCCGGGGACTACAATGAGCAGTTCTTC
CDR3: CASSLGGGPGDYNEQFF

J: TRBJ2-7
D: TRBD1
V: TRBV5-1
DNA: TGCGCCAGCAGCTTCCCACGGACAGGGACCTACGAGCAGTACTTC
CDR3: CASSFPRTGTYEQYF

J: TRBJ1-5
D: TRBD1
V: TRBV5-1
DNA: TGCGCCAGCAGCCGGACAGGGGGCGAACAGCCCCAGCATTTT
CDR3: CASSRTGGEQPQHF